The 25 T cell receptor beta chains given below trace back to one sample, sequenced in a study of blood T cell repertoires in COVID-19. The data were produced by immunoSEQ multiplex PCR, yet TCRdb's version contains in-frame clones alone and is incomplete. The profile shows about 46,000 clones, 80% to 95% of them singletons. Sequenced sample: peripheral blood. Every receptor here comes from a man aged 45 to 65 with acute or convalescent COVID-19.

The J gene is TRBJ2-2, the V gene TRBV19, with 12 bases fitting TRBD2. Germline lookup yields CDR1 LNHDA and CDR2 SQIVND (reference sequence). J gave up 6 bases and V 1 base, and 18 bases lay outside the gene matches. The CDR3 has 21 residues. CDR3 sequence reads: CASSIGRAAGTSGFGSGELFF. The DNA for the CDR3 is TGTGCCAGTAGTATAGGAAGGGCAGCCGGGACTAGCGGGTTTGGTTCCGGGGAGCTGTTTTTT.

This chain connects TRBV9 to TRBJ1-2; TRBD1 matches at 8 bases. From germline, CDR1 is SGDLS and CDR2 YYNGEE. The trim removed 4 bases at V and 3 bases at J, leaving 17 bases unmatched. The CDR3 spans 18 residues. The CDR3 loop is CASSTNQGASNIDYGYTF. CDR3 bases: TGTGCCAGCAGCACGAACCAGGGGGCTAGTAATATTGACTATGGCTACACCTTC.

The V and J genes are TRBV19 and TRBJ2-2, with D tentatively TRBD2 (6 bases). The ends were cut back, 1 base at V and 5 bases at J, with 14 bases in the middle. CDR1 LNHDA and CDR2 SQIVND come from the germline V gene (reference sequence). This CDR3 region has 16 residues. CDR3 DNA: TGTGCCAGTAGTATAGGGAGGGCAGTCGGAACCGGGGAGCTGTTTTTT. Amino acids: CASSIGRAVGTGELFF. The full variable domain, with the rest looked up from reference TRBV19 and TRBJ2-2, is DGGITQSPKYLFRKEGQNVTLSCEQNLNHDAMYWYRQDPGQGLRLIYYSQIVNDFQKGDIAEGYSVSREKKESFPLTVTSAQKNPTAFYLCASSIGRAVGTGELFFGEGSRLTVL.

The CDR3 protein is CASSGGLAGRTSTDTQYF. In DNA form, the CDR3 reads TGTGCCAGCAGCGGTGGACTAGCGGGGCGCACTAGCACAGATACGCAGTATTTT. The rearrangement links TRBV11-3 to TRBJ2-3, with 12 bases matching TRBD2. This CDR3 contains 18 residues. Per germline, CDR1 SGHNT and CDR2 YENEEA. Trimming cost V 5 bases and J 0 bases; bases outside gene matches: 9.

The chain couples TRBV2 to TRBJ1-1; 9 bases fit TRBD1. The germline CDR1 and CDR2 sequences are SNHLY and FYNNEI. Trimming at V came to 7 bases and at J to 5 bases, leaving 5 bases not matched to a gene. The CDR3 runs 13 residues. The DNA of the CDR3 is TGTGCCAGCAAGGCGGGACAGGGAACTGAAGCTTTCTTT. Its protein is CASKAGQGTEAFF.

V and J are TRBV29-1 and TRBJ1-5; D perhaps matches TRBD1 (5 bases). Trimming cost V 4 bases and J 4 bases, with 11 bases left between them. The CDR3 has 13 residues. The germline V gene has CDR1 SQVTM and CDR2 ANQGSEA. The CDR3 nucleotides are TGCAGCGTTGCACAAGGGGTAAATCAGCCCCAGCATTTT. Translated, it gives CSVAQGVNQPQHF.

This chain uses TRBV14 with TRBJ2-6; 7 positions match TRBD2. In germline, CDR1 is SGHDN, CDR2 FVKESK. V lost 4 bases, J lost 1 base, and 10 bases stayed unmatched. This CDR3 has 18 residues. The CDR3 protein is CASSPGGLGKSGANVLTF. CDR3 sequence (DNA): TGTGCCAGCAGCCCGGGGGGTCTTGGGAAATCTGGGGCCAACGTCCTGACTTTC.

The chain joins TRBV5-1 to TRBJ2-1; 11 positions match TRBD2. Trimming cost V 0 bases and J 4 bases; bases outside gene matches: 3. This CDR3 is 16 amino acids long. The V gene's germline CDR1 is SGHRS and CDR2 YFSETQ. The chain's CDR3 is CASSLDASGGYNEQFF. The DNA for the CDR3 is TGCGCCAGCAGCTTGGACGCTAGCGGGGGGTACAATGAGCAGTTCTTC.

The chain is built from TRBV27 and TRBJ2-5, with TRBD1 matching over 9 bases. The V and J ends lost 5 bases and 1 base, in that order; junction bases with no gene match: 2. CDR3 size: 14 residues. Germline values: CDR1 MNHEY, CDR2 SMNVEV (reference sequence). The CDR3: CASSKTGGQETQYF. The CDR3 nucleotides read TGTGCCAGCAGTAAGACAGGGGGCCAAGAGACCCAGTACTTC.

The chain couples TRBV12-3 or TRBV12-4 to TRBJ1-4; D is unresolved. The CDR3 spans 11 residues. The germline V and J ends were trimmed by 6 bases and 13 bases, with 12 bases remaining between them. CDR3 loop: CASRVRDTLFF. The DNA of the CDR3 is TGTGCCAGCAGGGTTAGAGATACACTGTTTTTT.

The chain employs TRBV2 and TRBJ2-1; 12 nucleotides line up with TRBD1. The CDR3 covers 15 residues. Germline-derived CDR1 and CDR2 are SNHLY and FYNNEI. The V and J ends lost 6 bases and 7 bases, in that order; junction bases with no gene match: 7. CDR3 DNA sequence: TGTGCCAGCAGACGGGGACAGGGGGCGGGTAATGAGCAGTTCTTC. This encodes CASRRGQGAGNEQFF.

This clone has just one count. This sequence joins TRBV6-1 and TRBJ2-7, with D perhaps TRBD2 (5 bases). CDR3 length equals 15 residues. Germline values: CDR1 MNHNS, CDR2 SASEGT. The ends were cut back, 1 base at V and 0 bases at J, with 10 bases in the middle. CDR3 region: CASSEGASLSYEQYF. The CDR3 coding sequence is TGTGCCAGCAGTGAAGGGGCTAGCCTCTCCTACGAGCAGTACTTC.

The chain links TRBV18 to TRBJ1-4; 9 nucleotides match TRBD1. Germline CDR1 and CDR2: KGHSH and LQKENI. This CDR3 region has 13 residues. V was clipped by 3 bases and J by 8 bases; unmatched bases: 1. Written as DNA, the CDR3 is TGTGCCAGCTCACCGGGGACAGGGGAAAAACTGTTTTTT. It translates to CASSPGTGEKLFF.

This clone was seen a single time. The V and J genes are TRBV12-1 and TRBJ2-3; TRBD2 is the table's D call, not checked against the DNA. TRBV12-1 represents a pseudogene. This CDR3 spans 16 amino acids. The CDR3 reads CASSFLVAIHTDTQYF. Here the CDR3 DNA reads TGTGCCAGCAGCTTTTTGGTAGCCATTCACACAGATACGCAGTATTTT.

The V gene is TRBV5-1, the J gene TRBJ1-2; maybe TRBD1 (5 bases). V shed 2 bases and J shed 2 bases, with 10 bases lying between them. CDR1 and CDR2 from the germline V gene are SGHRS and YFSETQ. The CDR3 runs to 14 residues. The CDR3, as DNA: TGCGCCAGCAGCTTACAGGACACAAACTATGGCTACACCTTC. Translated, it gives CASSLQDTNYGYTF.

This clone was seen just once. J is TRBJ1-1 and V is TRBV3-1 (or the pseudogene TRBV3-2), with D possibly TRBD1 on 5 matching bases. Trimming removed 0 bases from V and 1 base from J, with 15 bases in between. CDR1 and CDR2 (germline): LGHDT, YNNKEL (reference sequence). The CDR3 spans 17 residues. The CDR3: CASSQDRRGQRNTEAFF. The CDR3 DNA is TGTGCCAGCAGCCAAGATAGGAGGGGTCAGAGGAACACTGAAGCTTTCTTT.

The chain combines TRBV2 with TRBJ1-5; the match to TRBD1 covers 12 bases. Germline assignment: CDR1 SNHLY and CDR2 FYNNEI. The CDR3 covers 14 residues. V lost 10 bases, J lost 6 bases, and 7 bases stayed unmatched. This CDR3 reads CATTGTGGVQPQHF. CDR3 coding DNA: TGTGCCACGACCGGGACAGGGGGCGTTCAGCCCCAGCATTTT.

This rearrangement joins TRBV30 to TRBJ1-2; D unclear. CDR1 GTSNPN and CDR2 SVGIG come from the germline V gene (reference sequence). The length of the CDR3 is 12 residues. V lost 0 bases to trimming and J lost 10 bases, with 12 bases between them. The CDR3 loop is CAWSVTRLDYTF. CDR3 nucleotide sequence: TGTGCCTGGAGTGTGACCAGACTCGACTACACCTTC.

The table lists this clone with a count of one. The chain carries TRBV19 and TRBJ2-1, with TRBD2 matching 10 bases. Trimming cost V 5 bases and J 5 bases; bases outside gene matches: 18. The CDR3 sequence is 19 residues long. Germline V gene sequence: CDR1 LNHDA, CDR2 SQIVND (reference sequence). CDR3 in amino acids: CASSPRGLAGALTHNEQFF. The CDR3 DNA reads TGTGCCAGTAGTCCCCGTGGGCTAGCGGGGGCCCTAACCCACAATGAGCAGTTCTTC.

The rearrangement uses TRBV7-8 and TRBJ1-1; 9 bases are a match to TRBD1. The CDR3 totals 15 residues. V gave up 5 bases and J gave up 5 bases; unmatched junction bases: 9. CDR1 and CDR2 (germline): SGHVS, FQNEAQ. CDR3 DNA: TGTGCCAGCAGCCCCGGACAGGGGCGGGAGACTGAAGCTTTCTTT. It translates to CASSPGQGRETEAFF.

CDR3 nucleotide sequence: TGTGCCCCCGGGGGCTACACCTTC. This gives the protein CAPGGYTF. The chain has TRBV2 and TRBJ1-2; unclear D gene. Trimming stripped 11 bases from V and 8 bases from J, with 6 bases between. The V gene's germline CDR1 is SNHLY and CDR2 FYNNEI. This CDR3 spans 8 amino acids. Full variable domain (missing parts from reference TRBV2 and TRBJ1-2): EPEVTQTPSHQVTQMGQEVILRCVPISNHLYFYWYRQILGQKVEFLVSFYNNEISEKSEIFDDQFSVERPDGSNFTLKIRSTKLEDSAMYFCAPGGYTFGSGTRLTVV.

In its sample, this clone was seen once. This sequence joins TRBV5-1 and TRBJ2-7; 8 bases match TRBD1. The CDR3 loop spans 15 amino acids. V lost 1 base, J lost 3 bases, and 6 bases stayed unmatched. Germline assignment: CDR1 SGHRS and CDR2 YFSETQ. The CDR3 sequence is CASSLSTGGIYEQYF. CDR3 DNA: TGCGCCAGCAGCTTGTCCACAGGGGGTATCTACGAGCAGTACTTC.

The chain employs TRBV11-2 and TRBJ2-2; D is uncertain. The germline V gene has CDR1 SGHAT and CDR2 FQNNGV. The CDR3 runs 15 residues. Deletions cut 2 bases from V and 0 bases from J, with 7 bases between. CDR3 residues: CASSLMSANTGELFF. The CDR3 nucleotides are TGTGCCAGCAGCTTAATGTCGGCGAACACCGGGGAGCTGTTTTTT.

The chain couples TRBV13 to TRBJ2-3; maybe TRBD2 (6 bases). The CDR3 is made up of 14 amino acids. The V end was cut by 2 bases, the J end by 7 bases, with 13 bases between. Germline V gene data show CDR1 as PRHDT and CDR2 as FYEKMQ (reference sequence). This CDR3 reads CASSLWRGLNTQYF. The CDR3, as DNA: TGTGCCAGCAGCTTATGGAGGGGCCTGAATACGCAGTATTTT.

The gene calls are TRBV9 and TRBJ2-1; TRBD2 aligns across 8 bases. J was trimmed by 5 bases and V by 5 bases; bases with no gene match: 15. The germline V gene has CDR1 SGDLS and CDR2 YYNGEE. The length of the CDR3 is 17 residues. The CDR3: CASSPKRLASDNNEQFF. The CDR3 DNA follows: TGTGCCAGCAGTCCAAAACGACTAGCGAGTGACAACAATGAGCAGTTCTTC. The full variable domain, completed using reference TRBV9 and TRBJ2-1, is DSGVTQTPKHLITATGQRVTLRCSPRSGDLSVYWYQQSLDQGLQFLIQYYNGEERAKGNILERFSAQQFPDLHSELNLSSLELGDSALYFCASSPKRLASDNNEQFFGPGTRLTVL.